The rows below give T cell receptor beta chains drawn from one sample of a study of graft-versus-host responses after intestinal transplantation. No antigen has been identified for these receptors. The repertoire was sequenced with immunoSEQ multiplex PCR; TCRdb's copy has only in-frame clones and lacks some. The sample has 40,000 to 55,000 clones; less than 85% are singletons. The source material was unstimulated CD4+ T cells sorted from spleen or lymph node cells, sampled before transplant. The receptors were sampled from a human donor who was the organ donor for an intestinal transplant. Each CDR3 is given with its conserved first and last residue. A D gene is named only where the DNA matches it firmly. Clone size is stated in some rows and not others, as once, few, many or a class when expanded.

TRBJ1-1	TRBV5-1	NA	NA	TGCGCCAGCAGCTTAGTACTTTGGGACACTGAAGCTTTCTTT	CASSLVLWDTEAFF
TRBJ1-2	TRBV4-1	NA	NA	TGCGCCAGCAGCCCCTTTCCCCAGGGCTATGGCTACACCTTC	CASSPFPQGYGYTF
TRBJ1-2	TRBV4-3	NA	TRBD1	TGCGCCAGCAGCCAACCCGCGACAGGGGCCTATGGCTACACCTTC	CASSQPATGAYGYTF
TRBJ2-1	TRBV30	NA	TRBD1	TGTGCCTGGAAAACAGGGGGCTCCTACAATGAGCAGTTCTTC	CAWKTGGSYNEQFF
TRBJ2-2	TRBV30	NA	NA	TGTGCCTGGAGGCGAGGGATCGGGGAGCTGTTTTTT	CAWRRGIGELFF
TRBJ2-6	TRBV11-3	NA	NA	TGTGCCAGCAGCTTAGGTCCGGCGGGGAGCTCTGGGGCCAACGTCCTGACTTTC	CASSLGPAGSSGANVLTF
TRBJ2-1	TRBV7-7	NA	TRBD2	TGTGCCAGCAGCATACGGCTAGCGGGGGCACTATTCTTC	CASSIRLAGALFF
TRBJ2-3	TRBV5-4	NA	NA	TGTGCCAGCAGCTTGTTGCCCGGGTCTAGCACAGATACGCAGTATTTT	CASSLLPGSSTDTQYF
TRBJ2-1	TRBV11-2	NA	TRBD2	TGTGCCAGCAGCTTTCCCTCCCGGACTAGCTACAATGAGCAGTTCTTC	CASSFPSRTSYNEQFF
TRBJ1-5	TRBV19	NA	NA	TGTGCCACCACATGGGCAGGGATTTATAGCAATCAGCCCCAGCATTTT	CATTWAGIYSNQPQHF
TRBJ2-3	TRBV6-5	once	TRBD2	TGTGCCAGCAGTGAAAGCGGGAGGGCAGATACGCAGTATTTT	CASSESGRADTQYF